These T cell receptor beta chains were read from a single sample in a study of blood T cell repertoires in COVID-19. Using immunoSEQ multiplex PCR, the repertoire was profiled, and TCRdb retains in-frame clones only, with some absent. The sample holds tens of thousands of clones, about four fifths seen once. The sequenced sample was peripheral blood. Receptors originate from a human donor in a cohort sampled during active COVID-19. Each CDR3 is given with its conserved first and last residue. D genes are given only for firm matches. The size of a clone is reported for some rows only, either as once, few or many, or as a class for expanded clones.

>TRBD1|TRBV18|TRBJ2-1|NA
TGTGCCAGCTCACTCTCCGGGACAGGGGCTTCCGGTGAGCAGTTCTTC
CASSLSGTGASGEQFF
>TRBD1|TRBV6-6|TRBJ2-5|few
TGTGCCAGCCGACAGGGGCAAGAGACCCAGTACTTC
CASRQGQETQYF
>NA|TRBV6-2/TRBV6-3|TRBJ1-1|NA
TGTGCCAGCAGCCTACAGGAGACTAGGCCTCAAAACACTGAAGCTTTCTTT
CASSLQETRPQNTEAFF
>TRBD2|TRBV5-6|TRBJ2-2|NA
TGTGCCAGCAGCACCCTAGCGGGGGGGCGATCCGGGGAGCTGTTTTTT
CASSTLAGGRSGELFF
>TRBD2|TRBV7-3|TRBJ2-1|NA
TGTGCCAGCAGCAGTTTAGCGGGGGCCCGGGATGAGCAGTTCTTC
CASSSLAGARDEQFF
>NA|TRBV28|TRBJ2-3|NA
TGTGCCAGCAGCAGGGTGACGGCTTCCACAGATACGCAGTATTTT
CASSRVTASTDTQYF
>TRBD1|TRBV5-6|TRBJ2-7|NA
TGTGCCAGCAGCCAGGGACAGGGAGTGAGGGAGCAGTACTTC
CASSQGQGVREQYF
>NA|TRBV11-2|TRBJ2-2|NA
TGTGCCAGCAGCTTACCCGCCGGGGAGCTGTTTTTT
CASSLPAGELFF
>TRBD1|TRBV14|TRBJ2-6|NA
TGTGCCAGCAGCCACAACTCGGGGACAGGGGCTGGGGCCAACGTCCTGACTTTC
CASSHNSGTGAGANVLTF
>TRBD2|TRBV2|TRBJ2-5|NA
TGTGCCAGCATTGTTGAGCGGGGGACAAGAGGGACCCAGTACTTC
CASIVERGTRGTQYF